Following are 26 T cell receptor beta chains from one sample sequenced in a study of T cells in Graves' hyperthyroidism and ophthalmopathy. RNA transcripts yielded amplified TCR beta CDR3 regions. HTBI primers drove first-round RT-PCR of the TCR CDR3. A single record per CDR3 protein comes from TCRdb applying MiXCR to the multiplex PCR reads. Among roughly 420,000 distinct CDR3 sequences listed, around a sixth were seen once. The sequencing input was blood. The receptor set was obtained from a woman aged 18-29 years with Graves' hyperthyroidism.

This clonotype was counted at least ten times. J is TRBJ2-1 and V is TRBV3-1, with 12 bases identical to TRBD2. After removal of 3 bases from V and 6 bases from J, the junction contained 3 bases not matched to a gene. Germline V gene sequence: CDR1 LGHDT, CDR2 YNNKEL (reference sequence). CDR3 length equals 15 residues. CDR3 nucleotide sequence: TGTGCCAGCAGCCATTCTAGCGGGAGGGCCAATGAGCAGTTCTTC. It codes for CASSHSSGRANEQFF.

The CDR3 is CASSPGRGFYNEQFF. The CDR3 nucleotides read TGTGCCAGTAGTCCCGGGAGAGGGTTTTACAATGAGCAGTTCTTC. This sequence joins TRBV19 and TRBJ2-1; TRBD2 might be the D (6 bases). CDR1 is LNHDA and CDR2 is SQIVND in the germline V gene (reference sequence). V was cut by 5 bases and J by 4 bases, with 15 bases left in between. CDR3 length equals 15 residues.

In this sample, this clonotype turned up a few times. As the CDR3 is not closed by the conserved phenylalanine or tryptophan, this likely results from a read error. CDR3 DNA sequence: TGTGCCAGCAGCTTGGTTCGGGGCTCTGGAAACACCATATATTCT. Protein product: CASSLVRGSGNTIYS. The chain joins TRBV5-5 to TRBJ1-3; D remains ambiguous. The V and J ends lost 0 bases and 0 bases respectively, with 7 bases between them. CDR1 and CDR2 from the germline V gene are SGHKS and YYEKEE (reference sequence). The CDR3 covers 15 residues.

This clonotype was detected a few times. The rearrangement uses TRBV6-1 and TRBJ1-2; D gene unclear. V lost 2 bases and J lost 4, with 20 bases in between. The germline gives CDR1 MNHNS, CDR2 SASEGT. This CDR3 has 17 residues. The CDR3 DNA reads as TGTGCCAGCAGTGAATTGGCGGTCGGCGGAGGTGGCTATGGCTACACCTTC. Translation gives CASSELAVGGGGYGYTF.

This clonotype was seen a handful of times. The genes are TRBV19 and TRBJ1-2; D not resolved. V lost 2 bases, J lost 6 bases, and 10 bases lay in between. This CDR3 has 13 amino acids. Germline V gives CDR1 LNHDA, CDR2 SQIVND (reference sequence). CDR3 coding DNA: TGTGCCAGTAGTATAATGGGGTTCGATGGCTACACCTTC. It yields the protein CASSIMGFDGYTF.

This clonotype was seen ten or more times. The J gene is TRBJ2-3, the V gene TRBV3-1; 7 bases match TRBD1. The V gene's germline CDR1 is LGHDT and CDR2 YNNKEL (reference sequence). This CDR3 contains 16 residues. V lost 6 bases and J lost 2; bases outside the gene matches: 11. The CDR3 coding sequence is TGTGCCAGCAGGGAGGACAGGACATCTTTCACAGATACGCAGTATTTT. This translates into CASREDRTSFTDTQYF.

The rearrangement uses TRBV7-2 and TRBJ2-5; 7 positions agree with TRBD2. V was pared by 3 bases and J by 5 bases, with 9 bases of the junction left unmatched. The CDR3 contains 15 residues. The V gene's germline CDR1 is SGHTA and CDR2 FQGNSA. DNA of the CDR3: TGTGCCAGCAGCTTTCAGCCGGGAGGAAGGGAGACCCAGTACTTC. It codes for CASSFQPGGRETQYF.

In this sample, this clonotype turned up many times. The chain recombines TRBV12-3 or TRBV12-4 with TRBJ2-3; 7 positions match TRBD2. The CDR3 has 15 amino acids. The V and J ends lost 2 bases and 1 base, in that order; junction bases with no gene match: 3. CDR3 nucleotides: TGTGCCAGCAGTTTACACCGGGGGGGCACAGATACGCAGTATTTT. This encodes CASSLHRGGTDTQYF.

This clonotype was picked up many times. CDR3 sequence (DNA): TGCAGTGCTACAGTAAAAGAGACCCAGTACTTC. Protein product: CSATVKETQYF. The genes are TRBV20-1 and TRBJ2-5; D not resolved. The germline V gene encodes CDR1 DFQATT and CDR2 SNEGSKA (reference sequence). Trimming left V 4 bases short and J 3 bases short, with 6 bases between. This CDR3 is built from 11 residues.

The chain has TRBV25-1 and TRBJ2-3; 11 bases map to TRBD2. This CDR3 contains 19 residues. Germline-derived CDR1 and CDR2 are MGHDK and SYGVNS. V was clipped by 3 bases and J by 0 bases; unmatched bases: 11. The CDR3 sequence: CASSDGGLAGGISTDTQYF. For the CDR3, the DNA is TGTGCCAGCAGTGATGGGGGCCTAGCGGGAGGCATCAGCACAGATACGCAGTATTTT.

This clonotype occurred a few times. This sequence joins TRBV28 and TRBJ2-6; either TRBD1 or TRBD2 may fit D (6 bases each). This CDR3 has 17 amino acids. The germline CDR1 and CDR2 sequences are MDHEN and SYDVKM. The V gene lost 3 bases and the J gene lost 0 bases, with 12 bases spanning the gap. CDR3 DNA sequence: TGTGCCAGCAGTTTTGGGGGGCCTTCCTCTGGGGCCAACGTCCTGACTTTC. This encodes CASSFGGPSSGANVLTF.

The genes are TRBV5-5 and TRBJ2-3; D gene unclear. The V and J ends lost 2 bases and 6 bases respectively, with 10 bases between them. There are 13 residues in the CDR3. CDR1 and CDR2 from the germline V gene are SGHKS and YYEKEE (reference sequence). CDR3 protein: CASSFTETDTQYF. The CDR3 region has the DNA TGTGCCAGCAGCTTTACGGAAACGGATACGCAGTATTTT.

The V call is TRBV7-2, the J call TRBJ2-3; tentative D call: TRBD1 (5 bases). Trimming removed 1 base at V and 3 bases at J, with 11 bases between. The CDR3 extends over 15 amino acids. CDR1 SGHTA and CDR2 FQGNSA come from the germline V gene. CDR3 loop: CASSLVAKGTDTQYF. The CDR3 DNA is TGTGCCAGCAGCTTAGTGGCCAAGGGGACAGATACGCAGTATTTT.

This clonotype was seen a handful of times. The rearrangement joins TRBV6-1 to TRBJ1-6; TRBD1 aligns across 7 bases. The V and J ends lost 6 bases and 10 bases, in that order; junction bases with no gene match: 12. Germline V lookup: CDR1 MNHNS, CDR2 SASEGT. The CDR3 contains 15 residues. The CDR3 loop is CASSGYRGGRSPLHF. The DNA of the CDR3 is TGTGCCAGCAGCGGCTACAGGGGTGGGAGGTCACCCCTCCACTTT.

The table lists this clonotype with a few counts. V and J are TRBV28 and TRBJ2-7, with 10 bases fitting TRBD1. There are 15 residues in the CDR3. V lost 2 bases and J lost 9; bases outside the gene matches: 10. The V gene's germline CDR1 is MDHEN and CDR2 SYDVKM. The CDR3 protein is CASSLEGTGDRGQYF. DNA for the CDR3: TGTGCCAGCAGTTTAGAGGGGACAGGGGACCGCGGGCAGTACTTC. The entire variable domain, with the rest obtained from reference TRBV28 and TRBJ2-7, is as follows: DVKVTQSSRYLVKRTGEKVFLECVQDMDHENMFWYRQDPGLGLRLIYFSYDVKMKEKGDIPEGYSVSREKKERFSLILESASTNQTSMYLCASSLEGTGDRGQYFGPGTRLTVT.

This clonotype was seen only a few times. The CDR3 DNA follows: TGTGCCAGCAGTAGGGGACTAGCGGGCACCGGGGAGCTGTTTTTT. Translation gives CASSRGLAGTGELFF. The rearrangement uses TRBV2 and TRBJ2-2; 12 bases map to TRBD2. The germline gives CDR1 SNHLY, CDR2 FYNNEI. V shed 5 bases, J shed 4 bases, and the junction held 2 bases outside the gene matches. The CDR3 is 15 amino acids.

The table lists this clonotype with a few counts. A junction end diverges from the germline sequence, so it may reflect a read error. This rearrangement joins TRBV6-2 or TRBV6-3 to TRBJ2-2, with D possibly matching TRBD2 (5 bases). This CDR3 is 13 amino acids long. Germline V CDR1 and CDR2: MNHEY, SVGEGT. Here the CDR3 reads CASRPASYGELVF. The CDR3 DNA is TGTGCCAGCAGACCAGCTAGCTACGGGGAGCTGGTTTTT.

This clonotype appeared many times. The chain links TRBV29-1 to TRBJ2-1; D ambiguous. Per germline, CDR1 SQVTM and CDR2 ANQGSEA. CDR3 length: 13 amino acids. V was cut by 3 bases and J by 4 bases, with 10 bases left in between. Here the CDR3 DNA reads TGCAGCGTTGACCCGGTACGGTACAATGAGCAGTTCTTC. It specifies CSVDPVRYNEQFF.

Here the CDR3 reads CASSSPAGGLETQYF. CDR3 bases: TGTGCCAGCAGCTCTCCAGCGGGAGGACTAGAGACCCAGTACTTC. This chain links TRBV5-4 with TRBJ2-5, with TRBD2 matching 9 bases. V shed 3 bases, J shed 4 bases, and the junction held 7 bases outside the gene matches. Germline assignment: CDR1 SGHNT and CDR2 YYREEE (reference sequence). The CDR3 has 15 residues.

This clonotype occurred a few times. The rearrangement links TRBV5-8 to TRBJ1-1, with TRBD1 matching over 7 bases. The CDR3 has 13 amino acids. The germline CDR1 and CDR2 sequences are SGHTS and YDEGEE. J was trimmed by 4 bases and V by 1 base; bases with no gene match: 1. The CDR3 loop reads CASSLYRGTEAFF. CDR3 nucleotides: TGTGCCAGCAGCTTGTACAGGGGCACTGAAGCTTTCTTT.

This clonotype was detected many times. The V and J genes are TRBV12-3 or TRBV12-4 and TRBJ2-3; TRBD2 agrees at 8 bases. The CDR3 contains 17 residues. The trim removed 2 bases at V and 0 bases at J, leaving 7 bases unmatched. CDR3 sequence (DNA): TGTGCCAGCAGTTTAAACGCGGGAGGTATCAGCACAGATACGCAGTATTTT. This encodes CASSLNAGGISTDTQYF.

Only a few counts were recorded for this clonotype. V and J are TRBV10-3 and TRBJ2-7; D might be TRBD1 or TRBD2, each matching 5 bases. The V gene's germline CDR1 is ENHRY and CDR2 SYGVKD. The CDR3 extends over 16 amino acids. Trimming removed 3 bases from V and 1 base from J, with 16 bases in between. This CDR3 reads CAISDWLGTSSYEQYF. The CDR3 coding sequence is TGTGCCATCAGTGACTGGTTAGGGACGAGTTCCTACGAGCAGTACTTC.

J is TRBJ2-3 and V is TRBV4-3, with D unclear. The germline V and J ends were trimmed by 4 bases and 4 bases, with 12 bases remaining between them. CDR1 LGHNA and CDR2 YSLEER come from the germline V gene. CDR3 length: 14 residues. The CDR3 sequence: CASSPRSSSDTQYF. The CDR3 DNA is TGCGCCAGCAGCCCCAGGAGTTCATCAGATACGCAGTATTTT.

This rearrangement joins TRBV5-1 to TRBJ2-7, with 7 bases lining up with TRBD1. V was clipped by 3 bases and J by 1 base; unmatched bases: 10. CDR3 length: 16 amino acids. Germline values: CDR1 SGHRS, CDR2 YFSETQ. The CDR3 loop reads CASSYSPGQISYEQYF. The CDR3 region has the DNA TGCGCCAGCAGCTACAGTCCGGGACAGATATCCTACGAGCAGTACTTC.

This clonotype was recorded a few times. The rearrangement links TRBV5-8 to TRBJ2-1; TRBD2 matches 14 bases. The CDR3 is 16 residues long. Germline loops: CDR1 SGHTS, CDR2 YDEGEE. V shed 5 bases and J 9 bases; nucleotides not matched to a gene: 10. The CDR3 here is CASSYPGLAGVAEQFF. In DNA form, the CDR3 reads TGTGCCAGCAGTTACCCGGGACTAGCGGGAGTAGCTGAGCAGTTCTTC.

This clonotype was counted only a few times. This chain connects TRBV5-1 to TRBJ2-2; 11 nucleotides agree with TRBD2. Germline V gene lookup returns CDR1 SGHRS and CDR2 YFSETQ. J was trimmed by 4 bases and V by 4 bases; bases with no gene match: 6. The CDR3 totals 16 residues. This chain's CDR3 is CASSGTSGGSTGELFF. CDR3 in DNA: TGCGCCAGCAGCGGTACTAGCGGGGGAAGCACCGGGGAGCTGTTTTTT.